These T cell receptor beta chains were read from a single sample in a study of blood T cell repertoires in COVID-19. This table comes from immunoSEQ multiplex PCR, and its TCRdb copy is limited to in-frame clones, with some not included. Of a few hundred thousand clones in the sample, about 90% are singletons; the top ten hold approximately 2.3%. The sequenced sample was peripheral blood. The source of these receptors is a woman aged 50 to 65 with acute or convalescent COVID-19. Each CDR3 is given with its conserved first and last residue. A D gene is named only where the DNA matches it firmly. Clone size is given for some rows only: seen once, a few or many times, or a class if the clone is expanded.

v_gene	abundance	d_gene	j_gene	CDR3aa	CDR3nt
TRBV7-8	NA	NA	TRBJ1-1	CASSREAGRRTEAFF	TGTGCCAGCAGCCGCGAGGCAGGGCGGCGTACTGAAGCTTTCTTT
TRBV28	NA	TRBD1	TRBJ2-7	CASSFRDRGDEQYF	TGTGCCAGCAGTTTCAGAGACAGGGGCGACGAGCAGTACTTC
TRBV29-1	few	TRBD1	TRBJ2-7	CSVVKDRPYEQYF	TGCAGCGTTGTAAAGGACAGGCCCTACGAGCAGTACTTC
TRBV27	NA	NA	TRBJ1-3	CASSLWSRGSLPSGNTIYF	TGTGCCAGCAGTTTATGGAGCAGGGGAAGCTTGCCCTCTGGAAACACCATATATTTT
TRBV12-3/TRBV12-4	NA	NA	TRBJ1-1	CASRSGVGAFF	TGTGCCAGCAGATCAGGGGTTGGAGCTTTCTTT
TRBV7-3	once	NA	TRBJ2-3	CASSPQGADTQYF	TGTGCCAGCAGCCCGCAGGGCGCGGATACGCAGTATTTT
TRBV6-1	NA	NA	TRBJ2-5	CASSESWGGGETQYF	TGTGCCAGCAGTGAATCATGGGGAGGTGGGGAGACCCAGTACTTC
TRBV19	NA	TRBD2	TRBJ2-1	CASSIQASGDNEQFF	TGTGCCAGTAGTATACAGGCTAGCGGGGACAATGAGCAGTTCTTC
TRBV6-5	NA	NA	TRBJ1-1	CASSYSQGNTEAFF	TGTGCCAGCAGTTACTCACAGGGGAACACTGAAGCTTTCTTT
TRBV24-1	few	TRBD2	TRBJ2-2	CATSDLPGLANTGELFF	TGTGCCACCAGTGATTTACCGGGACTAGCGAACACCGGGGAGCTGTTTTTT
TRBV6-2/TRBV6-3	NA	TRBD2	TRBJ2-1	CASSWERESSSYNEQFF	TGTGCCAGCAGTTGGGAGCGGGAGTCTTCCTCCTACAATGAGCAGTTCTTC
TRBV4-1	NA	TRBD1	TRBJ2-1	CASSRDRGTREQFF	TGCGCCAGCAGCCGGGACAGAGGCACGCGAGAGCAGTTCTTC
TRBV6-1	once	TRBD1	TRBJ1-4	CASSDQGARAATNEKLFF	TGTGCCAGCAGTGATCAGGGGGCGAGGGCAGCAACTAATGAAAAACTGTTTTTT
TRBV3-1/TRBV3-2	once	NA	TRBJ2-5	CASRSGGETQYF	TGTGCCAGCAGATCAGGGGGGGAGACCCAGTACTTC
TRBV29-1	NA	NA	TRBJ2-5	CSAGSGFQETQYF	TGCAGCGCTGGGTCAGGGTTCCAAGAGACCCAGTACTTC
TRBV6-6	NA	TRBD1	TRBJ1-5	CASSLTGGYSNQPQHF	TGTGCCAGCAGTTTGACAGGGGGATATAGCAATCAGCCCCAGCATTTT
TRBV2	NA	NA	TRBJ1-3	CASSAQGTRTGNTIYF	TGTGCCAGCAGTGCACAAGGGACAAGAACTGGAAACACCATATATTTT
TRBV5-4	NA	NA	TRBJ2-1	CASSYPGVDEQFF	TGTGCCAGCAGCTACCCCGGGGTCGATGAGCAGTTCTTC
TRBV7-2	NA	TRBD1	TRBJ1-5	CASSPQGAGQPQHF	TGTGCCAGCAGCCCTCAGGGGGCAGGTCAGCCCCAGCATTTT
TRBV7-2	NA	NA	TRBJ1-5	CASSSAGPIYSNQPQHF	TGTGCCAGCAGCTCGGCGGGACCGATATATAGCAATCAGCCCCAGCATTTT
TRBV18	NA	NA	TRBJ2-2	CASSPPTFRANTGELFF	TGTGCCAGCTCACCACCGACTTTCAGGGCCAACACCGGGGAGCTGTTTTTT
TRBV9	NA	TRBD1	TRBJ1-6	CASSVGRQGDSPLHF	TGTGCCAGCAGCGTAGGGCGACAGGGAGATTCACCCCTCCACTTT
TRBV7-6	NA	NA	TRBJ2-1	CASSLDERPSYNEQFF	TGTGCCAGCAGCTTAGATGAGCGGCCGTCCTACAATGAGCAGTTCTTC
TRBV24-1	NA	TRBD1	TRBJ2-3	CATSDLTGGGTDTQYF	TGTGCCACCAGTGATTTGACAGGGGGCGGAACAGATACGCAGTATTTT
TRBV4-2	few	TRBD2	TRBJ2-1	CASSQDASGRPNEQFF	TGTGCCAGCAGCCAAGATGCTAGCGGGAGGCCCAATGAGCAGTTCTTC
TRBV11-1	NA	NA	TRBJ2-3	CASSSGAASNTQYF	TGTGCCAGCAGCTCTGGAGCGGCCTCAAATACGCAGTATTTT
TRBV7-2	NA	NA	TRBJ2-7	CASSSQDLAGDNYEQYF	TGTGCCAGCAGCTCACAAGACCTAGCCGGGGACAACTACGAGCAGTACTTC
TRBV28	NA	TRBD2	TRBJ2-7	CASSLLAGGGEQYF	TGTGCCAGCAGTTTGTTAGCGGGAGGTGGCGAGCAGTACTTC
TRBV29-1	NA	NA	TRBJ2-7	CSVAAPGGSYEQYF	TGCAGCGTGGCGGCCCCCGGCGGTTCCTACGAGCAGTACTTC
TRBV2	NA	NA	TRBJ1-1	CASSDRGFEAFF	TGTGCCAGCAGTGACCGGGGGTTTGAAGCTTTCTTT
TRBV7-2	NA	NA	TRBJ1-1	CASSSGGGTEAFF	TGTGCCAGCAGCTCGGGGGGCGGCACTGAAGCTTTCTTT
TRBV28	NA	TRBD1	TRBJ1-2	CASSLRRRDRGRHGYTF	TGTGCCAGCAGTTTAAGACGGAGGGACAGGGGAAGACATGGCTACACCTTC
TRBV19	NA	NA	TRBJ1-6	CASGFGQGRSPLHF	TGTGCCAGTGGCTTCGGTCAGGGAAGGTCACCCCTCCACTTT
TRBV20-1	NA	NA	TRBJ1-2	CSAQQENGYTF	TGCAGTGCTCAACAGGAGAATGGCTACACCTTC
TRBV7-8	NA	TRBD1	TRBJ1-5	CASSPDRILAPQHF	TGTGCCAGCAGCCCGGACAGGATCCTAGCGCCCCAGCATTTT
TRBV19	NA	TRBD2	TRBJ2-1	CASSIGLASDQFF	TGTGCCAGTAGTATTGGACTAGCGTCAGATCAGTTCTTC
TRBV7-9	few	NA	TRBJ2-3	CASSLVGLATDTQYF	TGTGCCAGCAGCTTAGTTGGCCTAGCGACAGATACGCAGTATTTT
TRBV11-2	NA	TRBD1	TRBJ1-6	CASSFLGQGDSPLHF	TGTGCCAGCAGCTTCCTCGGACAGGGGGATTCACCCCTCCACTTT
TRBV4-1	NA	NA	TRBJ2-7	CASSQIFSIEYEQYF	TGCGCCAGCAGCCAAATTTTCTCCATAGAATACGAGCAGTACTTC
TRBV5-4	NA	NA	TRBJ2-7	CASTRHEQYF	TGTGCCAGCACGCGCCACGAGCAGTACTTC
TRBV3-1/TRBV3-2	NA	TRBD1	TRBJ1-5	CASSQGQGLQPQHF	TGTGCCAGCAGCCAGGGACAGGGGCTTCAGCCCCAGCATTTT
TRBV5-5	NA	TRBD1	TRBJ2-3	CASSFTTGFSTDTQYF	TGTGCCAGCAGCTTTACGACAGGGTTTAGCACAGATACGCAGTATTTT
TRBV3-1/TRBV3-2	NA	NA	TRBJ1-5	CASSQGPDSYQPQHF	TGTGCCAGCAGCCAAGGGCCAGACTCTTATCAGCCCCAGCATTTT
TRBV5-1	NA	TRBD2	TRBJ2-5	CASRVGLGQETQYF	TGCGCCAGCAGAGTGGGACTAGGACAAGAGACCCAGTACTTC
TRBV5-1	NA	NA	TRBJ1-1	CASSSSGVGITEAFF	TGCGCCAGCAGCTCCTCAGGGGTGGGAATCACTGAAGCTTTCTTT